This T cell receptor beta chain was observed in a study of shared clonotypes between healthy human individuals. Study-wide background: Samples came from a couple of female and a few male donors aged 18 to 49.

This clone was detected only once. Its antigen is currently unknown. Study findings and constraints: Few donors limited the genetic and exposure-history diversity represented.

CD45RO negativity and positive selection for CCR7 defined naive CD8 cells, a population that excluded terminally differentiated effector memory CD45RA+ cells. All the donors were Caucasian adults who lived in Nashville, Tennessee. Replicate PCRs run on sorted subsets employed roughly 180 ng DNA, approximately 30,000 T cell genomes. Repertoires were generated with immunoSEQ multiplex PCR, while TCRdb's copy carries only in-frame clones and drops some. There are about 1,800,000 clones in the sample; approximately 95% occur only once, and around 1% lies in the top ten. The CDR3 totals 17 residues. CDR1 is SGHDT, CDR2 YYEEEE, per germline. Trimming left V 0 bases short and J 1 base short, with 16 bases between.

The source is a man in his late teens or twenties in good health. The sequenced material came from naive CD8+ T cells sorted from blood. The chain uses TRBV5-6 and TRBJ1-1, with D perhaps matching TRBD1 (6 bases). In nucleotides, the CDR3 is TGTGCCAGCAGCTTGGACAGGGCGTACTCCACGAACACTGAAGCTTTCTTT. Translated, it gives CASSLDRAYSTNTEAFF.